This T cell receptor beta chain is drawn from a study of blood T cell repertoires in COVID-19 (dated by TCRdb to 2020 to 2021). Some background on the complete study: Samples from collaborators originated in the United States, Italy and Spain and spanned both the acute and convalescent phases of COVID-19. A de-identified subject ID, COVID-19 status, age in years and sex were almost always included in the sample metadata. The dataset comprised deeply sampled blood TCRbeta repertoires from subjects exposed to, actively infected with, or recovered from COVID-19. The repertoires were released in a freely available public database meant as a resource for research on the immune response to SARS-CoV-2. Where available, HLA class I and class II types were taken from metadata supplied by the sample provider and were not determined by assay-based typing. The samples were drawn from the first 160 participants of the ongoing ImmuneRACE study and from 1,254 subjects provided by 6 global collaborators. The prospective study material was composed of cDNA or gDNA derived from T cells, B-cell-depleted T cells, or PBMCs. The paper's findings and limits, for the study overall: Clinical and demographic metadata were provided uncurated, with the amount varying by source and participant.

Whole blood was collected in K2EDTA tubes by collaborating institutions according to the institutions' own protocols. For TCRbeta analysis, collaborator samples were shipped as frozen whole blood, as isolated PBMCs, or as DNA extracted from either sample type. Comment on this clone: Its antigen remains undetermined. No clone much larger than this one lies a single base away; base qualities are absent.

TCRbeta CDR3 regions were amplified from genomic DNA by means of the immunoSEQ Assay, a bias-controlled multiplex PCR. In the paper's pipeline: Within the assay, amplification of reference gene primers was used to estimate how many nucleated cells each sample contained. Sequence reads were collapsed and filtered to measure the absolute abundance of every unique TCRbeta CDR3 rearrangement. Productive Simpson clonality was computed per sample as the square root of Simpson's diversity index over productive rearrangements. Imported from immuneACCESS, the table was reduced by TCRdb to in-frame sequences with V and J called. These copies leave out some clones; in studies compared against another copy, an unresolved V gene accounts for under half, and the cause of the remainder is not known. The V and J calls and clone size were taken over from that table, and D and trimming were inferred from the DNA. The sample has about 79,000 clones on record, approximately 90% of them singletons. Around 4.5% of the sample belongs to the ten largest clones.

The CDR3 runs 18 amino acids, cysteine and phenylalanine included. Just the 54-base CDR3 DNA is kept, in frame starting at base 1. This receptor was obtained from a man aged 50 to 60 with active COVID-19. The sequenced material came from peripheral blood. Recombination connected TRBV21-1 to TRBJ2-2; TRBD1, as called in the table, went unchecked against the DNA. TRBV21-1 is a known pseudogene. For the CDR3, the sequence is CASSKRFPLQLNTEELFF. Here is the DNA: TGTGCCAGCAGCAAAAGATTTCCTCTCCAATTGAACACCGAGGAGCTGTTTTTT.